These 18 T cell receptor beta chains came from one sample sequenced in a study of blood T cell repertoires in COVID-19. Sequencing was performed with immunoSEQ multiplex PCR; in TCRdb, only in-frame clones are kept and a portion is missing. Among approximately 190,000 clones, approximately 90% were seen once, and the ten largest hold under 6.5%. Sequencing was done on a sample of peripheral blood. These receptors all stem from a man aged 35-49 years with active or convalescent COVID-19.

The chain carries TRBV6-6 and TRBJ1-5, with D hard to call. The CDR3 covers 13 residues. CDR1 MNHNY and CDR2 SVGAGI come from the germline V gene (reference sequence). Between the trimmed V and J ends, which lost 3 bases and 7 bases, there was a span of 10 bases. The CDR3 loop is CASSYTGGQPQHF. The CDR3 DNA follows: TGTGCCAGCAGTTATACCGGCGGGCAGCCCCAGCATTTT.

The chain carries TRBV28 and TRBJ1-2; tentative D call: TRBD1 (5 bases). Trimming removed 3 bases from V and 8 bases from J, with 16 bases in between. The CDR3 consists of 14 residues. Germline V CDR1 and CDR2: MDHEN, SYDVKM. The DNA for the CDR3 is TGTGCCAGCAGTTTGACGGGGGTCTTGGACGGCTACACCTTC. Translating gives CASSLTGVLDGYTF.

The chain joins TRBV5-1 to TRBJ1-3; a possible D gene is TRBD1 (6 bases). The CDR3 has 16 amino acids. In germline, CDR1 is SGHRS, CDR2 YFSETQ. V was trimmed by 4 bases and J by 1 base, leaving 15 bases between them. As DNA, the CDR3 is TGCGCCAGCAGCGCGCCTCAGGGGATATCTGGAAACACCATATATTTT. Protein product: CASSAPQGISGNTIYF.

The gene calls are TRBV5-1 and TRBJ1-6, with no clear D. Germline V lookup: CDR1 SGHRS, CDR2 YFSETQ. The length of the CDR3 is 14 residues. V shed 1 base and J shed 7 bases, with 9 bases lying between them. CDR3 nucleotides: TGCGCCAGCAGCTTGCTCACAGAGAATTCACCCCTCCACTTT. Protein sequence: CASSLLTENSPLHF.

The CDR3 DNA reads TGTGCCAGCAGTCGGACAGACCTCAGCAATCAGCCCCAGCATTTT. Translation gives CASSRTDLSNQPQHF. The chain is built from TRBV27 and TRBJ1-5, with D possibly TRBD1 on 6 matching bases. V shed 5 bases and J shed 1 base, with 12 bases lying between them. This CDR3 has 15 amino acids. CDR1 and CDR2 (germline): MNHEY, SMNVEV (reference sequence).

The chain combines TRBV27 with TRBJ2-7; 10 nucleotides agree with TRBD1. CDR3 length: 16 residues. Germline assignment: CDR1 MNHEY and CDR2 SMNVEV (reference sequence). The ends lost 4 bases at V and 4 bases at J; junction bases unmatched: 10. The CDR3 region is CASSSRQGAEVYEQYF. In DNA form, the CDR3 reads TGTGCCAGCAGTTCCAGACAGGGGGCGGAGGTATACGAGCAGTACTTC.

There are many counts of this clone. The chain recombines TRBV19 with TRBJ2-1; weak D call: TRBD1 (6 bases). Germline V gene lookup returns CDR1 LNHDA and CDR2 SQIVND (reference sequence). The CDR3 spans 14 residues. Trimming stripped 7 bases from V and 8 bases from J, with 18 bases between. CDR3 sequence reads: CASTTGFSKDEQFF. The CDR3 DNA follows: TGTGCCAGTACTACAGGGTTCTCTAAGGATGAGCAGTTCTTC.

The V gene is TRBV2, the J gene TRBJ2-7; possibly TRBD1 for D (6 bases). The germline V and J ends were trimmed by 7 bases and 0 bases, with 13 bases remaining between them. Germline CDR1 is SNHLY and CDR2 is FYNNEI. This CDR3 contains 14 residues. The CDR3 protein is CASNSDRSSYEQYF. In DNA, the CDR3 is TGTGCCAGCAACTCGGACAGAAGCTCCTACGAGCAGTACTTC. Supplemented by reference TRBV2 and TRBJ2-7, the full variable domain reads EPEVTQTPSHQVTQMGQEVILRCVPISNHLYFYWYRQILGQKVEFLVSFYNNEISEKSEIFDDQFSVERPDGSNFTLKIRSTKLEDSAMYFCASNSDRSSYEQYFGPGTRLTVT.

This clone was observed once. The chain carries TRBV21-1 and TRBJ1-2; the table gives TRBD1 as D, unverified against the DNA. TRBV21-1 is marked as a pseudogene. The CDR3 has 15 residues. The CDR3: CASSKKGDTNYGYTF. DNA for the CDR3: TGTGCCAGCAGCAAAAAAGGGGACACTAACTATGGCTACACCTTC.

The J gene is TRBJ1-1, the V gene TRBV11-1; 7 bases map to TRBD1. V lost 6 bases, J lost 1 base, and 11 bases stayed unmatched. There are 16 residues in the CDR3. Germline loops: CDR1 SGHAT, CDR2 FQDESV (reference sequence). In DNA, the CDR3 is TGTGCCAGCAGTTCCGGGACAGACTATGCGAACACTGAAGCTTTCTTT. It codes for CASSSGTDYANTEAFF. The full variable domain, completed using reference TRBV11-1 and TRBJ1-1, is EAEVAQSPRYKITEKSQAVAFWCDPISGHATLYWYRQILGQGPELLVQFQDESVVDDSQLPKDRFSAERLKGVDSTLKIQPAELGDSAMYLCASSSGTDYANTEAFFGQGTRLTVV.

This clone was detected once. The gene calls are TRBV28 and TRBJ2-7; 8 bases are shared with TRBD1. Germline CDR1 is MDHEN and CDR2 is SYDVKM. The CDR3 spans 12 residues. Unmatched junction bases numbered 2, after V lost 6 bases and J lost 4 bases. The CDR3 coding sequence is TGTGCCAGCAGAGACAGGGGATACGAGCAGTACTTC. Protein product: CASRDRGYEQYF. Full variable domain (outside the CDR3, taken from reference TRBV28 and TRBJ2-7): DVKVTQSSRYLVKRTGEKVFLECVQDMDHENMFWYRQDPGLGLRLIYFSYDVKMKEKGDIPEGYSVSREKKERFSLILESASTNQTSMYLCASRDRGYEQYFGPGTRLTVT.

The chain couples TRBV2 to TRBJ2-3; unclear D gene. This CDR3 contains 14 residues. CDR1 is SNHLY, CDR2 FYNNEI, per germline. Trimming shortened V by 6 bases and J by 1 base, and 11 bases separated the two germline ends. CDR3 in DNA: TGTGCCAGCAGAAGACTCGACGGCACAGATACGCAGTATTTT. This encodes CASRRLDGTDTQYF. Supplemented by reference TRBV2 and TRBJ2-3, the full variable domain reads EPEVTQTPSHQVTQMGQEVILRCVPISNHLYFYWYRQILGQKVEFLVSFYNNEISEKSEIFDDQFSVERPDGSNFTLKIRSTKLEDSAMYFCASRRLDGTDTQYFGPGTRLTVL.

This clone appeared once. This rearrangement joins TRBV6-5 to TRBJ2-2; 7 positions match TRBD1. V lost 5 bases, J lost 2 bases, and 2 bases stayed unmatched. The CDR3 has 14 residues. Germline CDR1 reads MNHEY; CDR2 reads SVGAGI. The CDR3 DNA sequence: TGTGCCAGCAGTCGGGACAGCAACACCGGGGAGCTGTTTTTT. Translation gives CASSRDSNTGELFF.

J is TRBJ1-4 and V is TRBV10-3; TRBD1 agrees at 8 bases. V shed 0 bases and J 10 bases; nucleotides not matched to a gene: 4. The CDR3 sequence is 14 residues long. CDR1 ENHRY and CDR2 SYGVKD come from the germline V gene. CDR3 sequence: CAISESTGAGKLFF. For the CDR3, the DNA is TGTGCCATCAGTGAGTCGACAGGGGCCGGAAAACTGTTTTTT.

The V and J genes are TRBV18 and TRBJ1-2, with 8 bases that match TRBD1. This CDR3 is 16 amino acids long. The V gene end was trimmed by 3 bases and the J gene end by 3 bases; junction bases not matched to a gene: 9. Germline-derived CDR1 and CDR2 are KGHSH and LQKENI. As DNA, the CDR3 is TGTGCCAGCTCACCGCAAACAGGGGGGGCGGACTATGGCTACACCTTC. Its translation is CASSPQTGGADYGYTF.

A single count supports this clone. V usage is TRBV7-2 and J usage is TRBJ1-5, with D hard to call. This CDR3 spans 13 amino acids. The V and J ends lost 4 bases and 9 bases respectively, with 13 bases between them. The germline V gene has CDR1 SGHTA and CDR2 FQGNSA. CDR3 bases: TGTGCCAGCAGCTCCGACGGGTCGGGGCCCCAGCATTTT. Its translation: CASSSDGSGPQHF.

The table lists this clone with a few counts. In nucleotides, the CDR3 is TGCGCCAGCAGCCAGACGGGTCGAAATGAAAAACTGTTTTTT. It encodes CASSQTGRNEKLFF. This chain uses TRBV4-3 with TRBJ1-4; D remains ambiguous. With 3 bases removed from V and 5 bases from J, the gap between germline ends came to 10 bases. This CDR3 spans 14 amino acids. Per germline, CDR1 LGHNA and CDR2 YSLEER.

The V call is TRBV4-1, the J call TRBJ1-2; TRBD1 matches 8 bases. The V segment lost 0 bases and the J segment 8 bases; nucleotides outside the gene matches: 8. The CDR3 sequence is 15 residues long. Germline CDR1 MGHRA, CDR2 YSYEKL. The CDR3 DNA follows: TGCGCCAGCAGCCAAGATCGAGGACAGGGATACGGCTACACCTTC. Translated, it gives CASSQDRGQGYGYTF.